This TCR beta chain appears in the sequencing data of a study of blood T cell repertoires in COVID-19. Study at large: There were acute and convalescent COVID-19 samples, and they came from the United States, Italy and Spain. The analysed material was cDNA or gDNA that came from T cells, B-cell-depleted T cells, or PBMCs.

The CDR3 is 14 amino acids. CDR1 and CDR2 from the germline V gene are SGHTA and FQGTGA. With 5 bases clipped from V and 2 bases from J, the junction kept 4 bases outside the gene matches. The Seattle patients, enrolled during active infection, were followed longitudinally. Libraries were prepared by immunoSEQ multiplex PCR; TCRdb keeps only in-frame clonotypes and omits some of them. The sample records around 190,000 clones, around nine tenths being singletons. The chain employs TRBV7-3 and TRBJ1-2; TRBD1 aligns across 8 bases. The receptor's source is a man aged 50-60 years with COVID-19, enrolled during active disease. The sequenced sample consisted of peripheral blood. The CDR3 loop reads CASSKQGVNYGYTF. In nucleotides, the CDR3 is TGTGCCAGCAGCAAACAGGGGGTGAACTATGGCTACACCTTC.